This T cell receptor beta chain was profiled in a study of cytomegalovirus exposure and HLA in healthy donors. Between the trimmed V and J ends, which lost 5 bases and 0 bases, there was a span of 14 bases. Germline V gene sequence: CDR1 LNHDA, CDR2 SQIVND (reference sequence). The CDR3 contains 16 residues. Use of 60 Vbeta and 13 Jbeta primers characterized the PCR. Sequencing was performed with immunoSEQ multiplex PCR; in TCRdb, only in-frame clones are kept and a portion is missing. The sample has tens of thousands of clones, 60% to 80% seen once; the top ten hold approximately 2.3%. This chain uses TRBV19 with TRBJ1-5, with a weak D call TRBD1 (6 bases). Sequencing was performed on PBMCs. The source of this sequence is a man aged 35-49 years in good health and CMV-seronegative. The CDR3 is CASSPSPGHSNQPQHF. The CDR3 DNA reads TGTGCCAGTAGTCCCTCGCCGGGACATAGCAATCAGCCCCAGCATTTT.